The next 8 T cell receptor beta chains were all read from a single sample in a study of T cell responses to AZD1222 COVID-19 vaccine. This table comes from immunoSEQ multiplex PCR, and its TCRdb copy is limited to in-frame clones, with some not included. The table has about 170,000 clones, 80% to 90% seen once; the top ten hold 6.9%. This material consisted of peripheral blood, taken on day 0 of AZD1222 vaccination. The receptors were gathered from an adult in good health.

V is TRBV13 and J is TRBJ1-4; D remains ambiguous. The V gene's germline CDR1 is PRHDT and CDR2 FYEKMQ (reference sequence). The CDR3 is 13 amino acids. The V and J ends lost 4 bases and 4 bases respectively, with 7 bases between them. The CDR3 spells CASSSWNNEKLFF. The CDR3 coding sequence is TGTGCCAGCAGCTCTTGGAATAATGAAAAACTGTTTTTT.

The V call is TRBV4-3, the J call TRBJ2-6; D assignment may be TRBD1 or TRBD2 (5 bases each). Trimming took 0 bases from V and 2 from J, leaving 8 bases between them. The CDR3 contains 16 residues. Germline values: CDR1 LGHNA, CDR2 YSLEER. CDR3 amino acids: CASSQDLGAGANVLTF. As DNA, the CDR3 is TGCGCCAGCAGCCAAGATTTGGGGGCTGGGGCCAACGTCCTGACTTTC.

The chain carries TRBV19 and TRBJ1-1; 12 bases align to TRBD1. This CDR3 is built from 13 residues. Losses at the gene ends were 5 bases for V and 11 bases for J; bases not matched to a gene: 6. Germline V gives CDR1 LNHDA, CDR2 SQIVND (reference sequence). CDR3 residues: CASSAPGQGAAFF. The CDR3 region has the DNA TGTGCCAGTAGTGCACCGGGACAGGGGGCGGCTTTCTTT.

The V gene is TRBV12-3 or TRBV12-4, the J gene TRBJ2-2; no reliable D call. The CDR3 spans 12 residues. V shed 5 bases and J shed 7 bases, with 8 bases lying between them. CDR3 region: CASSLDGGELFF. In DNA, the CDR3 is TGTGCCAGCAGTCTCGATGGCGGGGAGCTGTTTTTT.

The gene calls are TRBV27 and TRBJ1-4, with 10 bases matching TRBD1. Germline trimming cut 5 bases from V and 6 bases from J; bases unmatched to any gene: 12. In germline, CDR1 is MNHEY, CDR2 SMNVEV (reference sequence). The CDR3 length is 17 residues. Here the CDR3 DNA reads TGTGCCAGCAGTCCATACGGGACAGGGGATCGGCATGAAAAACTGTTTTTT. Protein: CASSPYGTGDRHEKLFF.

The rearrangement uses TRBV7-2 and TRBJ1-5, with D perhaps TRBD1 (5 bases). The CDR3 extends over 14 amino acids. Trimming shortened V by 3 bases and J by 6 bases, and 12 bases separated the two germline ends. The germline CDR1 and CDR2 sequences are SGHTA and FQGNSA. Here the CDR3 DNA reads TGTGCCAGCAGCTTCCAGGGACTGTTTCAGCCCCAGCATTTT. Protein: CASSFQGLFQPQHF.

The chain combines TRBV27 with TRBJ1-2, with D perhaps matching TRBD1 (5 bases). The CDR3 consists of 12 residues. Germline assignment: CDR1 MNHEY and CDR2 SMNVEV (reference sequence). V was clipped by 5 bases and J by 4 bases, with 8 bases between them. This CDR3 reads CASSGDLYGYTF. CDR3 DNA: TGTGCCAGCAGTGGGGACCTCTATGGCTACACCTTC.

This clone appeared a few times. J is TRBJ1-5 and V is TRBV18, with D possibly TRBD1 on 6 matching bases. V gave up 3 bases and J gave up 2 bases, with 8 bases separating them. Germline CDR1 and CDR2: KGHSH and LQKENI. CDR3 length equals 14 residues. The CDR3 sequence: CASSPDSGNQPQHF. CDR3 in DNA: TGTGCCAGCTCACCGGACAGTGGCAATCAGCCCCAGCATTTT.